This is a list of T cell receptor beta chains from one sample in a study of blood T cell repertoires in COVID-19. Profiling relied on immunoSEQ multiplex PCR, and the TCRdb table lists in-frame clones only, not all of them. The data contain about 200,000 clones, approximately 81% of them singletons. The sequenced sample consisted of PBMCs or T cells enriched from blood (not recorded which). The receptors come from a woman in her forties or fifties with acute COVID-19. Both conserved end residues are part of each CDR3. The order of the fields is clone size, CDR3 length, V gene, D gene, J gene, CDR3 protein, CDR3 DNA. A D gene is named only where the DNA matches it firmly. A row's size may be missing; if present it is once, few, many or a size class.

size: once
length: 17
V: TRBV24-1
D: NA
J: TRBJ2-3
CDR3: CATSDPGDATSPDTQYF
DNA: TGTGCCACCAGTGACCCAGGGGACGCGACGTCCCCAGATACGCAGTATTTT

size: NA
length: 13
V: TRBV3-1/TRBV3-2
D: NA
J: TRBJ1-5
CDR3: CASSQATVQPQHF
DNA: TGTGCCAGCAGCCAAGCGACAGTTCAGCCCCAGCATTTT

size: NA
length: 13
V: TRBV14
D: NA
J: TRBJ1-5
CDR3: CASSQATNQPQHF
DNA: TGTGCCAGCAGCCAAGCTACCAATCAGCCCCAGCATTTT

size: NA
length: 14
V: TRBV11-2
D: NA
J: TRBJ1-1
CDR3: CASSLGRVNTEAFF
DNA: TGTGCCAGCAGCTTAGGCCGGGTGAACACTGAAGCTTTCTTT

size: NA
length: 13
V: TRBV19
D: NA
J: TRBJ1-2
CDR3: CASTLRTAYGYTF
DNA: TGTGCCAGTACTTTAAGGACAGCCTATGGCTACACCTTC

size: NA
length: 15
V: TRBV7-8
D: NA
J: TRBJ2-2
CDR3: CASSPTGPRGGELFF
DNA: TGTGCCAGCAGTCCCACAGGGCCCCGGGGCGGGGAGCTGTTTTTT

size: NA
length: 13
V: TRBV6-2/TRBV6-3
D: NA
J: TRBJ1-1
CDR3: CASSYPLDTEAFF
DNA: TGTGCCAGCAGTTACCCCCTCGACACTGAAGCTTTCTTT

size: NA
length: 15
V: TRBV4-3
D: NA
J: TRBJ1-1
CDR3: CASTRQVVASTEAFF
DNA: TGCGCCAGCACACGACAGGTCGTTGCGTCCACTGAAGCTTTCTTT

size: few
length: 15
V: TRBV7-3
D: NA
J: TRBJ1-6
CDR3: CARTEQASYNSPLHF
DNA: TGTGCCAGAACAGAACAGGCTTCCTATAATTCACCCCTCCACTTT

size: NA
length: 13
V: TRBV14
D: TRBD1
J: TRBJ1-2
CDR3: CASSRQGAIGYTF
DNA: TGTGCCAGCAGCCGTCAGGGGGCGATAGGCTACACCTTC

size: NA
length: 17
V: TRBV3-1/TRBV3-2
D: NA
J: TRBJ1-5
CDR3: CASSPGLETYSNQPQHF
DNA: TGTGCCAGCAGCCCGGGGTTGGAGACTTATAGCAATCAGCCCCAGCATTTT

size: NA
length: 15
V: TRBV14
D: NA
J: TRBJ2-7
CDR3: CASSRQEAISYEQYF
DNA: TGTGCCAGCAGCCGACAGGAGGCAATCAGCTACGAGCAGTACTTC

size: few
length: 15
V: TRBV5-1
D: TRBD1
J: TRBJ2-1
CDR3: CASSQLGTGRNEQFF
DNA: TGCGCCAGCAGCCAACTGGGGACAGGGAGGAATGAGCAGTTCTTC

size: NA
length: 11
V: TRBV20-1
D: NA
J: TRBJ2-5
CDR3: CSVKRGETQYF
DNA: TGCAGTGTTAAGCGCGGAGAGACCCAGTACTTC

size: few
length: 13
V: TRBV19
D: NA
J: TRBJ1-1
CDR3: CASTRIPYTEAFF
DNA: TGTGCCAGTACGAGAATTCCTTACACTGAAGCTTTCTTT

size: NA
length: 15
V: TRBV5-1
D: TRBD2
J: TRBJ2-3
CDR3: CASSHTSGRGDTQYF
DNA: TGCGCCAGCAGCCACACTAGCGGGAGAGGAGATACGCAGTATTTT

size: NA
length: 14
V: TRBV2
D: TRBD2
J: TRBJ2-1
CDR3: CANIRGGGYNEQFF
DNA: TGTGCCAACATCCGCGGGGGGGGATACAATGAGCAGTTCTTC

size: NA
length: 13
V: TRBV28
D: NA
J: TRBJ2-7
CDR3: CASSFGRGYEQYF
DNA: TGTGCCAGCAGTTTCGGCAGGGGATACGAGCAGTACTTC

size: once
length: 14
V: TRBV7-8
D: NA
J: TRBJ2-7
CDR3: CASSRRELGGEQYF
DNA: TGTGCCAGCAGCCGCCGAGAACTAGGGGGTGAGCAGTACTTC

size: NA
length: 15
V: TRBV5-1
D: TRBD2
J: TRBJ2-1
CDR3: CASSPGTSGGDEQFF
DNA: TGCGCCAGCAGCCCCGGGACTAGCGGGGGGGATGAGCAGTTCTTC

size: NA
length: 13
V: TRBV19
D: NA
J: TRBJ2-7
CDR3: CASSIDRSYEQYF
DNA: TGTGCCAGTAGTATCGACAGGTCCTACGAGCAGTACTTC

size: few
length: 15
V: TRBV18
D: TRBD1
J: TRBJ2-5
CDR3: CASSQDRGLVETQYF
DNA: TGTGCCAGCTCACAAGACAGGGGTCTGGTTGAGACCCAGTACTTC

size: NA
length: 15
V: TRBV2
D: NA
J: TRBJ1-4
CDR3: CASNSRAGTNEKLFF
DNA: TGTGCCAGCAATTCCAGGGCTGGAACTAATGAAAAACTGTTTTTT

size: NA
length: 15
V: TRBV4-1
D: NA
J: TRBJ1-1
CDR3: CASSPQAGTLTEAFF
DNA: TGCGCCAGCAGCCCCCAGGCCGGGACTTTGACTGAAGCTTTCTTT

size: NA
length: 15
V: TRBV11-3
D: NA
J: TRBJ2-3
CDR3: CASSFSGGGTDTQYF
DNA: TGTGCCAGCAGCTTCTCGGGCGGGGGCACAGATACGCAGTATTTT

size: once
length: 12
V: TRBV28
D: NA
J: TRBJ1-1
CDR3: CASALLNTEAFF
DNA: TGTGCCAGCGCACTTTTGAACACTGAAGCTTTCTTT

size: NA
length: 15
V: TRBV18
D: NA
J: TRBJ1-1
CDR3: CASSSKVVMNTEAFF
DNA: TGTGCCAGCTCGTCTAAAGTCGTAATGAACACTGAAGCTTTCTTT

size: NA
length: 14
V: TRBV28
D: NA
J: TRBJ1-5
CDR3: CASTPAGGTQPQHF
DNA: TGTGCCAGCACCCCGGCTGGGGGCACTCAGCCCCAGCATTTT

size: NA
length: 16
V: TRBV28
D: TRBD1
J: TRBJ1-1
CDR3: CASSPGAGGFIAEAFF
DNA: TGTGCCAGCAGTCCGGGGGCAGGGGGCTTTATAGCTGAAGCTTTCTTT

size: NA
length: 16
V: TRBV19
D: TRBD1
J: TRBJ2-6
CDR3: CASSTGESSGANVLTF
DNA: TGTGCCAGTTCAACAGGGGAAAGCTCTGGGGCCAACGTCCTGACTTTC

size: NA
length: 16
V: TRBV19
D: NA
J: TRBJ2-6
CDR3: CASREQGLTGANVLTF
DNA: TGTGCCAGTAGAGAGCAGGGGTTGACTGGGGCCAACGTCCTGACTTTC